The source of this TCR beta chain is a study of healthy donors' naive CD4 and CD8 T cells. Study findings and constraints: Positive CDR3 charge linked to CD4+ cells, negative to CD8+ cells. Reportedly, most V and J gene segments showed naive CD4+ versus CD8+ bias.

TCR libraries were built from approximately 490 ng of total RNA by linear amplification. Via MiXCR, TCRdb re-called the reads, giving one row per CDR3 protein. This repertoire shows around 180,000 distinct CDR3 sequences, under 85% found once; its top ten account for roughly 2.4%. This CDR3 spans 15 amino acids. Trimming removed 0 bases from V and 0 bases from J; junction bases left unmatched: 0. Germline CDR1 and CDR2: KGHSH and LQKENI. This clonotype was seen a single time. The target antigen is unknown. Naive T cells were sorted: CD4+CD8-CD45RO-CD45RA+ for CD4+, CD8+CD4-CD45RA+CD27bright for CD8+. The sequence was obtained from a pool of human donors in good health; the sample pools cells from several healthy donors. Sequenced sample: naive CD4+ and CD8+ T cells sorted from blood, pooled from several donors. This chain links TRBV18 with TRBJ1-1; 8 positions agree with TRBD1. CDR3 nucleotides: TGTGCCAGCTCACCACCGGACAGGGTGAACACTGAAGCTTTCTTT. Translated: CASSPPDRVNTEAFF.